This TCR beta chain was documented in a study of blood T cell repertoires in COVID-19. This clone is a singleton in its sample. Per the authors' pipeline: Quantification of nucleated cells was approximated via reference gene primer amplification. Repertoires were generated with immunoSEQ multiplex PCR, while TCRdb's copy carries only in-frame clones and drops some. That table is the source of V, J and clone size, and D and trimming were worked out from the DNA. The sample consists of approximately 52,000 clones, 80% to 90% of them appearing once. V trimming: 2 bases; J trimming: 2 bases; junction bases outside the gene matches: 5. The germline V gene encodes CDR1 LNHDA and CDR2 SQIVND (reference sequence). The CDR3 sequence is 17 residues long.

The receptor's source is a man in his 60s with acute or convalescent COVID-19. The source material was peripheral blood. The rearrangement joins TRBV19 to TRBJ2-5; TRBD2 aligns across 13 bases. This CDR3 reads CASSIRTSGGLQETQYF. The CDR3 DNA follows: TGTGCCAGTAGTATACGGACTAGCGGGGGTTTACAAGAGACCCAGTACTTC. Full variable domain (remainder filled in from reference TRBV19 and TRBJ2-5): DGGITQSPKYLFRKEGQNVTLSCEQNLNHDAMYWYRQDPGQGLRLIYYSQIVNDFQKGDIAEGYSVSREKKESFPLTVTSAQKNPTAFYLCASSIRTSGGLQETQYFGPGTRLLVL.